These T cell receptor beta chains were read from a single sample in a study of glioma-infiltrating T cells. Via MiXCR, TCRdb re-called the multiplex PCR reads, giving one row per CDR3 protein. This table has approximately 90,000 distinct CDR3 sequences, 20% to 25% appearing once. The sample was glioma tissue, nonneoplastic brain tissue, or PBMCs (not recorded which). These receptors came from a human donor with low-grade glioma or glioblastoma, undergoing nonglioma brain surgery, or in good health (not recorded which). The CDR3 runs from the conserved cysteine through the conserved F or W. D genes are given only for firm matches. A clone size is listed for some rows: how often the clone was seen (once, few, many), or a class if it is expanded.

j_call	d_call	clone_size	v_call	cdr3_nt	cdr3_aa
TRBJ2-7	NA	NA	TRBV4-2	TGTGCCAGCAGCCAAGCACGTAAACCGGACGAGCAGTACTTC	CASSQARKPDEQYF
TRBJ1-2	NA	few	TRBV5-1	TGCGCCAGCAGCTTGGCGGCCTCCTATGGCTACACCTTC	CASSLAASYGYTF
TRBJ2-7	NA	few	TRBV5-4	TGTGCCAGCAGCTTGCAGGGTTTGGGCTACGAGCAGTACTTC	CASSLQGLGYEQYF
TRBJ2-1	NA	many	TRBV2	TGTGCCAGCAGTGACGCGGGAAAGTTCTACAATGAGCAGTTCTTC	CASSDAGKFYNEQFF
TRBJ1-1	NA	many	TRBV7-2	TGTGCCAGCAGCTTCTCCCCACAGGGCAGGAACACTGAAGCTTTCTTT	CASSFSPQGRNTEAFF
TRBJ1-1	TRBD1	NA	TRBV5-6	TGTGCCAGCAGCTTGAGGGGGCCCTTACAAGCTTTCTTT	CASSLRGPLQAFF
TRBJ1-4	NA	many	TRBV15	TGTGCCACCAGCAGAGAAATCGGGGCAACTAATGAAAAACTGTTTTTT	CATSREIGATNEKLFF
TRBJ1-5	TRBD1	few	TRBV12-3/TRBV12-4	TGTGCCAGCAGTTTCCTAAACAGGGGAGGCAATCAGCCCCAGCATTTT	CASSFLNRGGNQPQHF
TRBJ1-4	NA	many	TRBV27	TGTGCCAGCAGAGGGACCGCTAGAAATGAAAAACTGTTTTTT	CASRGTARNEKLFF
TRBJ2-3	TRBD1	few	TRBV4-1	TGCGCCAGCAGCCGACAGGGGGGGGGCACAGATACGCAGTATTTT	CASSRQGGGTDTQYF
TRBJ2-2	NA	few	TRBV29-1	TGCAGCGTTGTGGACAGGAACACCGGGGAGCTGTTTTTT	CSVVDRNTGELFF
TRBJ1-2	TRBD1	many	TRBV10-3	TGTGCCATCAGTGAGTACCCGGGACAGGGGGCGCGGTCCTCCGGCTACACCTTC	CAISEYPGQGARSSGYTF
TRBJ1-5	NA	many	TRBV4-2	TGTGCCAGCAGCCAAGATAGGCGCAATCAGCCCCAGCATTTT	CASSQDRRNQPQHF
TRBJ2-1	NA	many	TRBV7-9	TGTGCCAGCAGCTTACAGGTTAGGGCTAGCAAGTTCTTC	CASSLQVRASKFF
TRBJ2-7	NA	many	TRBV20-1	TGCAGTGCTTTTGCCCTATACGGGACTGGAACCTACGAGCAGTACTTC	CSAFALYGTGTYEQYF
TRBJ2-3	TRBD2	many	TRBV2	TGTGCCAGCAGTGAACTAGCGGTCACAGATACGCAGTATTTT	CASSELAVTDTQYF
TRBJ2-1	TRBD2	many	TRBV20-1	TGCAGTGTCCAGGCGGGAGGAATTGATGAGCAGTTCTTC	CSVQAGGIDEQFF
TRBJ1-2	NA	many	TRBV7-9	TGTGCCAGCAGCTTAGGCCAGAGCTATGGCTACACCTTC	CASSLGQSYGYTF
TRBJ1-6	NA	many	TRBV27	TGTGCCAGCAGTTTAGGAGGGGGTAATTCACCCCTCCACTTT	CASSLGGGNSPLHF
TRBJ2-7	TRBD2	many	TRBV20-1	TGCAGTGCTAGAGCCTGGGGGAGGGCATCCTACGAGCAGTACTTC	CSARAWGRASYEQYF
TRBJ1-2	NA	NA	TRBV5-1	TGCGCCAGCAGCTTGGTCAGCCCAAAGTGGGGCTACACCTTC	CASSLVSPKWGYTF
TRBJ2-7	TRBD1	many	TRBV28	TGTGCCAGCAGTTTGCCCATTTACAGGGGATCGGGGTACGAGCAGTACTTC	CASSLPIYRGSGYEQYF
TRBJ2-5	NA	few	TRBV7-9	TGTGCCAGCAGCTCTAATAGCCCCAGGCAAGAGACCCAGTACTTC	CASSSNSPRQETQYF